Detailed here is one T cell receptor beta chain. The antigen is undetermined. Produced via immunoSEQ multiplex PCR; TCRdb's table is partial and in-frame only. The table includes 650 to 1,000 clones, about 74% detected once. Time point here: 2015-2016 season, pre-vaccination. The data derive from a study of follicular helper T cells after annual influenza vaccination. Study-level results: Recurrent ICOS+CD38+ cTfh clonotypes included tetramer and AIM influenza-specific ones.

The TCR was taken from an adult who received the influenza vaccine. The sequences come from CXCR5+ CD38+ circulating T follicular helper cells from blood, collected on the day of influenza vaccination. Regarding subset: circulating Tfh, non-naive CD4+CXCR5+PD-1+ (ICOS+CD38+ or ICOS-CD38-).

This CDR3 is CASRKQGFTDTQYF. CDR3 in DNA: TGTGCCAGCAGAAAACAGGGCTTCACAGATACGCAGTATTTT. V is TRBV27 and J is TRBJ2-3, with D possibly TRBD1 on 6 matching bases. The length of the CDR3 is 14 residues. CDR1 MNHEY and CDR2 SMNVEV come from the germline V gene (reference sequence). Trimming cost V 6 bases and J 2 bases, with 12 bases left between them.